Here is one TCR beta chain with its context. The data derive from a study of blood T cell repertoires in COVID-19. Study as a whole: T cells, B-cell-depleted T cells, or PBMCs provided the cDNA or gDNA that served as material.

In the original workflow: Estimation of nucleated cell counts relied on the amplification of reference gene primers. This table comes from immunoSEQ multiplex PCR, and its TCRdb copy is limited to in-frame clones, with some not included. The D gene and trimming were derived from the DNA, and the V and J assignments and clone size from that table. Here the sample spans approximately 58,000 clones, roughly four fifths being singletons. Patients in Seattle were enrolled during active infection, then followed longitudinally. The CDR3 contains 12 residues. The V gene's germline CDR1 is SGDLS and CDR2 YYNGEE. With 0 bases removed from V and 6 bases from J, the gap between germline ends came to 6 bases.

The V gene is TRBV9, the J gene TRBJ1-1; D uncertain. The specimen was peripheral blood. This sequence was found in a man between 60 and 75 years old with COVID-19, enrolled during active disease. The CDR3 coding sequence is TGTGCCAGCAGCGTAGGTGGCTCTGAAGCTTTCTTT. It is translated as CASSVGGSEAFF.